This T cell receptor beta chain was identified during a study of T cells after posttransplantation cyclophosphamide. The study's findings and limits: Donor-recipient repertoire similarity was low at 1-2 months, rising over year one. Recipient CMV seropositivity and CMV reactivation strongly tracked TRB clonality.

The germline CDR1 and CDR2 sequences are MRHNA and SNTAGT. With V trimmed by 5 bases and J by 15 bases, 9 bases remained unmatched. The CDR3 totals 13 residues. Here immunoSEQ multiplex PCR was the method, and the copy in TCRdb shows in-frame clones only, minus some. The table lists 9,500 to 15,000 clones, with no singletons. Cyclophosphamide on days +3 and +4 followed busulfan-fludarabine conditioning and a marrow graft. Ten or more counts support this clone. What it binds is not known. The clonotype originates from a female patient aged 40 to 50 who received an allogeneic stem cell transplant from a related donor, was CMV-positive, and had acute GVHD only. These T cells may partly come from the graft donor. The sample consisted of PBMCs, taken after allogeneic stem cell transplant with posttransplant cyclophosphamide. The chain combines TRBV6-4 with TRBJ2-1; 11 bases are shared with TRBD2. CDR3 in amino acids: CASSIAGGPFLFF. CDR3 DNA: TGTGCCAGCAGTATAGCGGGGGGGCCGTTCCTGTTCTTC.